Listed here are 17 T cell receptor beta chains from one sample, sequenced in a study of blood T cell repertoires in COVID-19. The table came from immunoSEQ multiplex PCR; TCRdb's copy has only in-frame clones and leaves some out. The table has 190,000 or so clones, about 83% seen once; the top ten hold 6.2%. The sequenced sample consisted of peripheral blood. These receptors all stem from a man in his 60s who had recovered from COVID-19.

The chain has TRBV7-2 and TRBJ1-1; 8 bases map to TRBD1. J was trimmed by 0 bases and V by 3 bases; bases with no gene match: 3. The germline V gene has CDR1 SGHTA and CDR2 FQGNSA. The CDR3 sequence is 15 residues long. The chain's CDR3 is CASSFRDRLNTEAFF. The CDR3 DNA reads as TGTGCCAGCAGCTTCAGGGACAGGTTGAACACTGAAGCTTTCTTT.

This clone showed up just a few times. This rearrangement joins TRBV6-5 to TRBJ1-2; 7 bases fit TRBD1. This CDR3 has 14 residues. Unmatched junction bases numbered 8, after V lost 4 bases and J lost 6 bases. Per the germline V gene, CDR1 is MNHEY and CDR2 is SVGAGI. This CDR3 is CASSSGQGGNGYTF. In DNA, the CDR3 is TGTGCCAGCAGTTCCGGGCAGGGGGGCAATGGCTACACCTTC.

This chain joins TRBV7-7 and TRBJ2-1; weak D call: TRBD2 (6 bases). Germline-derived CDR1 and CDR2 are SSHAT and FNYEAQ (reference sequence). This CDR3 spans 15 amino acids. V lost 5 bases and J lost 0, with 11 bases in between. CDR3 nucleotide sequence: TGTGCCAGCAGCCCCCACGGGAGCTCCTACAATGAGCAGTTCTTC. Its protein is CASSPHGSSYNEQFF.

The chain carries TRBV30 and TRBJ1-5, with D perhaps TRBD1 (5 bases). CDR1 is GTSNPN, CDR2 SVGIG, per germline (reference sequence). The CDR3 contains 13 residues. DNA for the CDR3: TGTGCTGGCGGCAGGGAGGGCAATCAGCCCCAGCATTTT. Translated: CAGGREGNQPQHF.

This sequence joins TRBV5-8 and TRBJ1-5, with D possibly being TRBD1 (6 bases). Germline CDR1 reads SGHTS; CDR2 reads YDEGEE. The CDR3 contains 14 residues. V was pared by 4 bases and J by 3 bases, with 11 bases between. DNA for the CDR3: TGTGCCAGCAGCCTAGGACAGCCCAATCAGCCCCAGCATTTT. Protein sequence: CASSLGQPNQPQHF.

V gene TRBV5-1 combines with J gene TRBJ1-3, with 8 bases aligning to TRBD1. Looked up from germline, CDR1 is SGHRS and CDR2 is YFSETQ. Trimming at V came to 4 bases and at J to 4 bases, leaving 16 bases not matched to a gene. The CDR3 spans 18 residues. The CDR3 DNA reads TGCGCCAGCAGCCCCCGGACAGGGACTAACGCAGGAGGAAACACCATATATTTT. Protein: CASSPRTGTNAGGNTIYF.

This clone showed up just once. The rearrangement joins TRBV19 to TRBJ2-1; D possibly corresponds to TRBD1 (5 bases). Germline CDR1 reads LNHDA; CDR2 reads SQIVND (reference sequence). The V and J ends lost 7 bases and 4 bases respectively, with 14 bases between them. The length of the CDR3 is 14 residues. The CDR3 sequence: CASTWQGSYNEQFF. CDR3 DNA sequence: TGTGCCAGTACTTGGCAGGGATCGTACAATGAGCAGTTCTTC.

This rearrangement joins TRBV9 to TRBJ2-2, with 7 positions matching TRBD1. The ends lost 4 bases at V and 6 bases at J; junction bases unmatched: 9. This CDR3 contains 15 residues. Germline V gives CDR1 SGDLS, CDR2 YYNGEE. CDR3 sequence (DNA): TGTGCCAGCAGCCCCTCCCACAGGGGCGCCGGGGAGCTGTTTTTT. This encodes CASSPSHRGAGELFF.

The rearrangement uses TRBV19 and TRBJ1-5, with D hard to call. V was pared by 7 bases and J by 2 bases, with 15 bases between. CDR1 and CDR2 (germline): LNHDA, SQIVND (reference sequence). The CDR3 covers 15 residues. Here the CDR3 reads CASTPRTHGNQPQHF. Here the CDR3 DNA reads TGTGCCAGTACACCGCGCACCCATGGCAATCAGCCCCAGCATTTT.

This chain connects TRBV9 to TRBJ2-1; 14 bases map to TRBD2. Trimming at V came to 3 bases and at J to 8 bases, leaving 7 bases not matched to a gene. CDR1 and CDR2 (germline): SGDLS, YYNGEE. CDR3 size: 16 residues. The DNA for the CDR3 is TGTGCCAGCAGCGCCGGGACTAGCGGGAGTGGGGATGAGCAGTTCTTC. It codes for CASSAGTSGSGDEQFF.

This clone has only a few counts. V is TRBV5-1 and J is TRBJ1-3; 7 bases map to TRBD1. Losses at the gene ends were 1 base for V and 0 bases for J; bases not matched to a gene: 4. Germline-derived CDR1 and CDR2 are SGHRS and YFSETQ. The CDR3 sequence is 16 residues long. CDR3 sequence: CASSLSRQGSGNTIYF. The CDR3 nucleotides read TGCGCCAGCAGCTTGTCGCGACAGGGCTCTGGAAACACCATATATTTT.

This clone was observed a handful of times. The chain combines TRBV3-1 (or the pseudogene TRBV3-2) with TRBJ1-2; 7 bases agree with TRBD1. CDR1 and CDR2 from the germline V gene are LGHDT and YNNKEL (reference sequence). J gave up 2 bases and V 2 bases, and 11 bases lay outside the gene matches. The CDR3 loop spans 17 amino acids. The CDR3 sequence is CASSQNAGQAYNYGYTF. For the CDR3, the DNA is TGTGCCAGCAGCCAAAACGCTGGACAGGCATACAACTATGGCTACACCTTC.

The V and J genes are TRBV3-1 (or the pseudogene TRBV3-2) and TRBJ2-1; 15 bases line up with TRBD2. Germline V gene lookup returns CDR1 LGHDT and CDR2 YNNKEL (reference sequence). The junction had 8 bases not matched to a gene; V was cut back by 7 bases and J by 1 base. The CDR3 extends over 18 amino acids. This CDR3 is CASTRTSGRAFSYNEQFF. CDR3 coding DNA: TGTGCCAGCACCAGGACTAGCGGGAGGGCCTTTTCCTACAATGAGCAGTTCTTC.

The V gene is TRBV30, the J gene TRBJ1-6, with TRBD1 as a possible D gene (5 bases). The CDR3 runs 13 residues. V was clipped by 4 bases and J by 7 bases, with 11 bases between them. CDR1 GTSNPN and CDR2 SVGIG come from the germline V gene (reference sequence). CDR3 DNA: TGTGCCTGGACATCAGGGATGAATTCACCCCTCCACTTT. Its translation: CAWTSGMNSPLHF. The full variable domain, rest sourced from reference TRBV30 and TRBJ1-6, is SQTIHQWPATLVQPVGSPLSLECTVEGTSNPNLYWYRQAAGRGLQLLFYSVGIGQISSEVPQNLSASRPQDRQFILSSKKLLLSDSGFYLCAWTSGMNSPLHFGNGTRLTVT.

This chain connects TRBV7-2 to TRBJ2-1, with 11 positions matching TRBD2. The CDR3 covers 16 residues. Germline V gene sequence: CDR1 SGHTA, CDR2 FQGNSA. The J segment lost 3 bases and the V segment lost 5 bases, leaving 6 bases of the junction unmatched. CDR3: CASSEAGTSGYNEQFF. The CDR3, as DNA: TGTGCCAGCAGCGAAGCCGGGACTAGCGGCTACAATGAGCAGTTCTTC. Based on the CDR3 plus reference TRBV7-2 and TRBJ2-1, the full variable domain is GAGVSQSPSNKVTEKGKDVELRCDPISGHTALYWYRQSLGQGLEFLIYFQGNSAPDKSGLPSDRFSAERTGGSVSTLTIQRTQQEDSAVYLCASSEAGTSGYNEQFFGPGTRLTVL.

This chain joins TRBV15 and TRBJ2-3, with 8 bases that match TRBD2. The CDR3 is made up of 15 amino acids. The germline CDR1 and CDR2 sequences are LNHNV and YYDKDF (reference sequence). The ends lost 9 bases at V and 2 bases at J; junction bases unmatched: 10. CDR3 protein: CATSSGIPHTDTQYF. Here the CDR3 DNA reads TGTGCCACTAGTAGCGGGATCCCCCACACAGATACGCAGTATTTT.

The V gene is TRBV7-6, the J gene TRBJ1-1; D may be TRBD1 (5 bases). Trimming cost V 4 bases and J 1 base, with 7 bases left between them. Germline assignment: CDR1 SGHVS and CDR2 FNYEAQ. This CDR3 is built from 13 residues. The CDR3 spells CASSSQENTEAFF. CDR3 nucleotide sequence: TGTGCCAGCAGCTCACAGGAGAACACTGAAGCTTTCTTT.